This TCR beta chain appears in the sequencing data of a study of B cell selection in AIRE deficiency. In regard to this clone: Its antigen is as yet unknown.

Regulatory T cells were sorted as CD4+CD25hiCD127low/negative. Controls came from healthy donors unrelated to patients. General study points: Patient Tconv and Treg cells showed healthy-like TCRBV usage, CDR3 length, diversity. Around 31% of healthy-shared Treg sequences were found among patient Tconv cells.

Generated by immunoSEQ multiplex PCR, the TCRdb table keeps only in-frame clones and is missing some. The table includes 20,000 to 25,000 clones, about nine tenths detected once. This CDR3 comprises 15 residues. J gave up 4 bases and V 3 bases, and 6 bases lay outside the gene matches. CDR1 and CDR2 (germline): SGHRS, YFSETQ. The sequence was obtained from a human donor in good health. Sequenced sample: CD4+CD25+ Tregs sorted from PBMCs. The chain couples TRBV5-1 to TRBJ1-4, with 7 bases that match TRBD1. The CDR3 loop reads CASSSWDRHNEKLFF. CDR3 sequence (DNA): TGCGCCAGCAGCTCGTGGGACAGACATAATGAAAAACTGTTTTTT.